The rows below give T cell receptor beta chains drawn from one sample of a study of T cells in Graves' hyperthyroidism and ophthalmopathy. TCRdb reprocessed the multiplex PCR reads via MiXCR and lists one record per CDR3 protein. The sample has about 320,000 distinct CDR3 sequences, 15% to 20% seen once. The source material was blood. All receptors come from a man aged 25-45 years with Graves' hyperthyroidism. Both conserved end residues are part of each CDR3. The D gene is left open where the match is weak. Clone sizes are given selectively: once, few, many, or a class where the clone is expanded.

d_call j_call clone_size v_call cdr3_nt cdr3_aa
. TRBJ1-6 many TRBV2 TGTGCCAGAATCGGTGCCACCCTCCACTTT CARIGATLHF
. TRBJ2-3 few TRBV2 TGTGCCAGCAGTGACGGTCTTACAGACACAGATACGCAGTATTTT CASSDGLTDTDTQYF
TRBD1 TRBJ1-1 few TRBV6-2/TRBV6-3 TGTGCCAGCCGACAGGGCGCTGAAGCTTTCTTT CASRQGAEAFF
. TRBJ2-1 few TRBV4-1 TGCGCCAGCAGCCATGGGGCAAATGAGCAGTTCTTC CASSHGANEQFF
TRBD1 TRBJ2-7 many TRBV12-3/TRBV12-4 TGTGCCAGCACCCGGACAGGGCAAGAGCAGTACTTC CASTRTGQEQYF
. TRBJ2-7 once TRBV27 TGTGCCAGCCGCTCCGGGCGAGGAATAGCCGAGCAGTACTTC CASRSGRGIAEQYF
. TRBJ2-3 many TRBV20-1 TGCAGTGCTGGGACGGACACAGATACGCAGTATTTT CSAGTDTDTQYF
TRBD1 TRBJ2-7 . TRBV2 TGTACCAGCAGGGACAGTAACTACGAGCAGTACTTC CTSRDSNYEQYF
. TRBJ1-5 . TRBV6-5 TGTGCCAGCAGTTACGGGAACAATCAGCCCCAGCATTTT CASSYGNNQPQHF
. TRBJ2-3 many TRBV7-3 TGTGCCAGCAGCTTAAGTGCAGCCGCTAGCACAGATACGCAGTATTTT CASSLSAAASTDTQYF
. TRBJ2-1 . TRBV10-3 TGTGCCATCTCTTCCTACAATGAGCAGTTCTTC CAISSYNEQFF
TRBD1 TRBJ1-6 many TRBV3-1 TGTGCCAGCTCACAGGGGGCAATTTCACCCCTCCACTTT CASSQGAISPLHF
. TRBJ1-5 many TRBV30 TGTGCCTGGAGTGTGTGGGGGGGCAATCAGCCCCAGCATTTT CAWSVWGGNQPQHF
. TRBJ1-2 few TRBV4-1 TGCGCCAGCAGCCAAGAAGGGCCTCCTTCAAGGTATGGCTACACCTTC CASSQEGPPSRYGYTF
TRBD2 TRBJ2-2 once TRBV7-3 TGTGCCAGCAGCTTTTCGGGGGGGAACACCGGGGAGCTGTTTTTT CASSFSGGNTGELFF
. TRBJ1-2 many TRBV5-1 TGCGCCAGCAGCTTGGAAAGCGGAAGACTTAACTATGGCTACACCTTC CASSLESGRLNYGYTF
TRBD1 TRBJ2-4 few TRBV20-1 TGCAGTGCCGCCCCCCCGGGACAGGGATTGGTTGCCAAAAACATTCAGTACTTC CSAAPPGQGLVAKNIQYF
. TRBJ2-1 many TRBV2 TGTGCCAGCAGTGAATACGGGGGGACAGAGCAGTTCTTC CASSEYGGTEQFF
. TRBJ1-1 . TRBV20-1 TGCAGTGCTCAGAGACCGCAGGGAACCACTGAAGCTTTCTTT CSAQRPQGTTEAFF
TRBD2 TRBJ2-2 few TRBV12-3/TRBV12-4 TGTGCCAGCAGTTTACGAGCGGGAGGCCCCACCGGGGAGCTGTTTTTT CASSLRAGGPTGELFF
TRBD2 TRBJ2-1 many TRBV6-5 TGTGCCAGCAGTTACTCGGGGCTAGCGGGAGATGAGCAGTTCTTC CASSYSGLAGDEQFF
TRBD1 TRBJ2-7 many TRBV12-3/TRBV12-4 TGTGCCAGCAGTTTAGGGACAGGGAAAAACGAGCAGTACTTC CASSLGTGKNEQYF
. TRBJ1-2 many TRBV28 TGTGCCAGCAGGTCAGGGTCGGGGTATGGCTACACCTTC CASRSGSGYGYTF
. TRBJ2-3 . TRBV7-3 TGTGCCAGCAGCCTCTACGGACTTGAGACAGATACGCAGTATTTT CASSLYGLETDTQYF
. TRBJ2-5 many TRBV30 TGTGCCTGGGACAAACAAGAGACCCAGTACTTC CAWDKQETQYF
TRBD1 TRBJ2-1 few TRBV7-9 TGTGCCAGCAGCCGGTCGGGACAGAACAATGAGCAGTTCTTC CASSRSGQNNEQFF
. TRBJ2-7 few TRBV30 TGTGCCTGGAGTGGTGGACGCCGCGAGCAGTACTTC CAWSGGRREQYF
TRBD2 TRBJ2-1 . TRBV18 TGTGCCAGCTCACCAGAACTAGCGGGGACTTCCTACAATGAGCAGTTCTTC CASSPELAGTSYNEQFF